Included here is one T cell receptor (beta chain) sequence, with context. Its matching antigen is unknown. This record belongs to a study of cytomegalovirus exposure and HLA in healthy donors. Findings and limits, study-wide: Cytomegalovirus association was assigned to 150 to 200 TCR beta chains. Some V segments could not be told apart, so they were left out, TRBV6-2 and TRBV6-3 among them.

Both 60 Vbeta primers and 13 Jbeta primers went into the PCR. Sequencing used immunoSEQ multiplex PCR; TCRdb keeps in-frame clones, though not all of them. The data hold roughly 78,000 clones, with less than 75% observed a single time. This CDR3 comprises 17 residues. Per germline, CDR1 SGDLS and CDR2 YYNGEE. V trimming: 4 bases; J trimming: 0 bases; junction bases outside the gene matches: 9. This receptor was obtained from a man aged 25-40 years in good health and CMV-seropositive. The chain couples TRBV9 to TRBJ1-4; 7 nucleotides align to TRBD1. The sequencing input was PBMCs. CDR3 sequence: CASSRSPTGATNEKLFF. CDR3 in DNA: TGTGCCAGCAGCCGCTCCCCCACAGGGGCAACTAATGAAAAACTGTTTTTT.